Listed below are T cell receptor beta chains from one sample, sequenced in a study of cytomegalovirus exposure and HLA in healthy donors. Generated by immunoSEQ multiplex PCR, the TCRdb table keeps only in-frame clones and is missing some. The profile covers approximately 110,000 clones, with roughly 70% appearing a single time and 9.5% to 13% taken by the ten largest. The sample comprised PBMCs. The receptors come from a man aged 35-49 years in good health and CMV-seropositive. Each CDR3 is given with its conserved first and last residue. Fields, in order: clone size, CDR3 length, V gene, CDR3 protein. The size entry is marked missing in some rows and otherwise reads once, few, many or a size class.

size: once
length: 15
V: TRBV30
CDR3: CAWSAPGGGGDTQYF

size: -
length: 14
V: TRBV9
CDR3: CASSIGQANTEAFF

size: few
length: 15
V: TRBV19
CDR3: CASSPGQGLGDTQYF

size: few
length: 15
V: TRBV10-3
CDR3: CAISASTGNNEKLFF

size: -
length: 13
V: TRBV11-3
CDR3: CASSFVEDGELFF

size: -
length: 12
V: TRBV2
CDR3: CASRPRVNTIYF

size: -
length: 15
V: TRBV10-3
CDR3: CAISEQGGTNYGYTF

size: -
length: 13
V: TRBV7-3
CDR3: CASSLRGSETQYF

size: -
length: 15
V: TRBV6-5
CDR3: CASSYSPGWYTEAFF

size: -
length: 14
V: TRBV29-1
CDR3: CSVGGDGKNYGYTF

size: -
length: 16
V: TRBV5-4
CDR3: CASSPGTRTNTGELFF

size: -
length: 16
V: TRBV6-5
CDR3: CASSYGTSGSYNEQFF

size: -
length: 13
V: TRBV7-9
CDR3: CASSLVGNNEQFF

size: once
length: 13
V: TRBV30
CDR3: CAWAGRGGTEAFF

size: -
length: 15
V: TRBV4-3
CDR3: CASSLWAQGAEKLFF

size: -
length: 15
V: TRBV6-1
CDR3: CASSEAGGQGETQYF

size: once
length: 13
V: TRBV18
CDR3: CASSLDRGYEQYF

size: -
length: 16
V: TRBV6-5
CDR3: CASSYRAGLSNQPQHF

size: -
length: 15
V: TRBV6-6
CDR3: CASSWLAGDTGELFF

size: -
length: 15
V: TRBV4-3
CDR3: CASSQESGGSYEQYF

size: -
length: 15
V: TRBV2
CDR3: CASRELAGGTLEQYF

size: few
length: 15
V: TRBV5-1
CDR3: CASSLAKPLLNEQFF

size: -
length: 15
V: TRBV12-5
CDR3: CASGLDSGVNTEAFF

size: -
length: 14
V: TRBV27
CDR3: CASSLGTGKYEQYF

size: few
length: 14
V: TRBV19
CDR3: CASKERQRNTEAFF

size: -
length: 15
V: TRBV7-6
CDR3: CASSLEASGSGEQYF

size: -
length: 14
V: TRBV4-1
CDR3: CASALASVTDTQYF

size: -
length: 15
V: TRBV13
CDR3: CASSLSDSRTDTQYF

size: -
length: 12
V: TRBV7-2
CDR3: CASSLNRETQYF

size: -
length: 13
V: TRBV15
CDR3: CATSREIEGEQFF

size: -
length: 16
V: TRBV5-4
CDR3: CASSEGLAGPTGELFF

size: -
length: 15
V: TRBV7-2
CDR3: CASSSLAVPQETQYF

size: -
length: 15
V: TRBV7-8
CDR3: CASSLVGGTGVGYTF

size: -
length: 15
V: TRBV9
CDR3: CASSLSPQGNTEAFF

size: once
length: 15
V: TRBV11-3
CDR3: CASSLGPGREEEQYF

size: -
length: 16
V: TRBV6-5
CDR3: CASSYSTGGLNTEAFF

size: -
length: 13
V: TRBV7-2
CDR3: CASSLAVPDTQYF

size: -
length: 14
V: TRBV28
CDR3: CASSSAGGRYEQYF

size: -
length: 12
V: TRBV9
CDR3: CASSTTGEGYTF

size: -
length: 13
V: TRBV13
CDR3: CASSLPLHNEQFF

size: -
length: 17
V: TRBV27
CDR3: CASSLIKVQGATYEQYF

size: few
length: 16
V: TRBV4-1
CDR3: CASSPTGTLYGDEQFF

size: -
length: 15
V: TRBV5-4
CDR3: CASSLRTGALTEAFF

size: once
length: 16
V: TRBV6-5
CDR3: CASSYSTVAGFGGYTF

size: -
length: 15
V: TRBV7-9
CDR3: CASSPRGTNTGELFF

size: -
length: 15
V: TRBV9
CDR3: CASSVSGQDSHEQYF

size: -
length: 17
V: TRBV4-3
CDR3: CASSQDPYGGLPGELFF

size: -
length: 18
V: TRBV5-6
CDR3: CASIGTVRLDSRLETQYF

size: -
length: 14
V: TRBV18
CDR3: CASSPVQDRKTQYF

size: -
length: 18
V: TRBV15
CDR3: CATSRVYRVPLRDTEAFF

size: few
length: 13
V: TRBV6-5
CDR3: CASSWASSYEQYF

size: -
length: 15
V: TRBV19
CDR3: CASSTRPGLSYGYTF

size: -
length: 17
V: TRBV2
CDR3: CASSEWAGAIGNTEAFF

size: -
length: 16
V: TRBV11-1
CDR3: CASSLVAGEGTDTQYF

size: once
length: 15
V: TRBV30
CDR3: CAWSVSGISTDTQYF